This is a list of T cell receptor beta chains from one sample in a study of shared clonotypes between healthy human individuals. The data were produced by immunoSEQ multiplex PCR, yet TCRdb's version contains in-frame clones alone and is incomplete. The table has millions of clones, approximately 94% seen once. Sequencing was performed on naive CD8+ T cells sorted from blood. All receptors come from a man aged 18 to 29 in good health. CDR3s include the opening cysteine and the closing phenylalanine or tryptophan. A D gene is named only where the DNA matches it firmly. Only part of the rows carry a size: once, few, many, or a class if the clone is expanded.

>.|.|TRBV18|TRBJ2-1
CASSPTGNEQFF
TGTGCCAGCTCACCAACGGGCAATGAGCAGTTCTTC
>TRBD1|.|TRBV27|TRBJ1-1
CASRTSTGGATEAFF
TGTGCCAGCAGAACCTCGACAGGGGGGGCCACTGAAGCTTTCTTT
>.|.|TRBV4-3|TRBJ2-5
CASSQGLGLQETQYF
TGCGCCAGCAGCCAAGGACTAGGCCTCCAAGAGACCCAGTACTTC
>TRBD1|.|TRBV4-3|TRBJ2-5
CASSQDRTGPETQYF
TGCGCCAGCAGCCAAGATCGGACAGGGCCAGAGACCCAGTACTTC
>TRBD1|.|TRBV4-1|TRBJ2-7
CASSHGTGGRYEQYF
TGCGCCAGCAGCCATGGGACAGGGGGAAGGTACGAGCAGTACTTC
>TRBD1|.|TRBV7-8|TRBJ1-2
CASSQQTGWGYTF
TGTGCCAGCAGCCAACAGACAGGGTGGGGCTACACCTTC
>TRBD1|.|TRBV28|TRBJ1-1
CASSLDTGGETEAFF
TGTGCCAGCAGTTTAGACACAGGGGGTGAGACTGAAGCTTTCTTT
>TRBD2|.|TRBV9|TRBJ2-2
CASSVVEGGLAGWNTGELFF
TGTGCCAGCAGCGTAGTAGAGGGAGGACTAGCGGGATGGAACACCGGGGAGCTGTTTTTT
>TRBD1|.|TRBV19|TRBJ1-1
CASSPIGQGATEAFF
TGTGCCAGTAGCCCCATCGGACAGGGGGCCACTGAAGCTTTCTTT
>.|.|TRBV6-4|TRBJ2-1
CASSDKQKGSYNEQFF
TGTGCCAGCAGTGATAAACAGAAGGGGTCCTACAATGAGCAGTTCTTC
>.|once|TRBV7-9|TRBJ2-1
CASSYDTMDEQFF
TGTGCCAGCAGCTATGACACCATGGATGAGCAGTTCTTC
>.|.|TRBV11-2|TRBJ2-5
CASSLDWSRQETQYF
TGTGCCAGCAGCTTAGATTGGAGCCGACAAGAGACCCAGTACTTC
>TRBD1|.|TRBV28|TRBJ2-2
CASSLTGGFGELFF
TGTGCCAGCAGCTTGACAGGGGGCTTCGGGGAGCTGTTTTTT
>TRBD1|.|TRBV2|TRBJ1-4
CATLGQGTEKLFF
TGTGCCACCCTGGGACAGGGTACTGAAAAACTGTTTTTT
>.|once|TRBV30|TRBJ1-1
CAWSVQRSTEAFF
TGTGCCTGGAGTGTACAGCGCAGCACTGAAGCTTTCTTT
>.|.|TRBV28|TRBJ1-2
CASSLRQDLGAGYTF
TGTGCCAGCAGTTTGCGGCAGGACCTAGGCGCGGGCTACACCTTC
>.|.|TRBV19|TRBJ1-4
CATAAGVGEKLFF
TGTGCCACCGCGGCGGGGGTAGGTGAAAAACTGTTTTTT
>.|.|TRBV27|TRBJ1-1
CASSLGFEAFF
TGTGCCAGCAGTTTAGGGTTTGAAGCTTTCTTT
>.|.|TRBV6-5|TRBJ2-1
CASSLYQTVYNEQFF
TGTGCCAGCAGCCTCTATCAGACAGTTTACAATGAGCAGTTCTTC
>.|.|TRBV6-6|TRBJ1-5
CANSPGGRNQPQHF
TGTGCCAACTCACCCGGGGGGCGAAATCAGCCCCAGCATTTT
>.|.|TRBV5-1|TRBJ2-3
CASSPDRNPDTQYF
TGCGCCAGCAGCCCCGACAGGAACCCAGATACGCAGTATTTT
>.|.|TRBV2|TRBJ1-5
CASGPLPRGGINQPQHF
TGTGCCAGCGGACCACTACCTCGGGGGGGGATCAATCAGCCCCAGCATTTT
>TRBD1|.|TRBV5-4|TRBJ2-2
CASSLGVQGAGGELFF
TGTGCCAGCAGCTTGGGCGTACAGGGGGCGGGCGGGGAGCTGTTTTTT
>.|.|TRBV19|TRBJ1-1
CASSIRGLDTEAFF
TGTGCCAGTAGTATTCGTGGACTAGACACTGAAGCTTTCTTT
>.|.|TRBV7-9|TRBJ2-7
CASSDSSYEQYF
TGTGCCAGCAGCGACAGTTCCTACGAGCAGTACTTC
>TRBD1|.|TRBV7-9|TRBJ1-6
CASSLTGDNSPLHF
TGTGCCAGCAGCTTAACAGGGGATAATTCACCCCTCCACTTT
>TRBD1|.|TRBV5-1|TRBJ1-2
CASSTGQGANGYTF
TGCGCCAGCAGCACAGGACAGGGGGCCAATGGCTACACCTTC
>TRBD1|.|TRBV4-2|TRBJ1-1
CASSQGGQGARKDFF
TGTGCCAGCAGCCAAGGGGGGCAGGGGGCGCGTAAGGATTTCTTT
>TRBD2|.|TRBV10-3|TRBJ2-3
CAISARERGTDTQYF
TGTGCCATCAGCGCACGCGAGCGGGGGACAGATACGCAGTATTTT
>.|.|TRBV19|TRBJ2-7
CASSITGSDVEQYF
TGTGCCAGTAGTATCACAGGGAGTGATGTCGAGCAGTACTTC
>.|.|TRBV27|TRBJ2-1
CASNQGGSYNEQFF
TGTGCCAGCAACCAGGGAGGCTCCTACAATGAGCAGTTCTTC
>.|.|TRBV7-9|TRBJ1-1
CASSLGYGAFF
TGTGCCAGCAGCTTAGGGTACGGAGCTTTCTTT
>.|.|TRBV7-2|TRBJ2-7
CASSLDGTGSGEQYF
TGTGCCAGCAGCTTGGACGGGACTGGTTCGGGCGAGCAGTACTTC
>.|few|TRBV27|TRBJ1-6
CASSLGQFYNSPLHF
TGTGCCAGCAGTTTAGGGCAGTTCTATAATTCACCCCTCCACTTT
>TRBD1|.|TRBV9|TRBJ2-5
CASSVLGGGETQYF
TGTGCCAGCAGCGTATTAGGGGGCGGGGAGACCCAGTACTTC
>TRBD1|.|TRBV5-4|TRBJ1-4
CASSWDRDTEKLFF
TGTGCCAGCAGTTGGGACAGGGACACTGAAAAACTGTTTTTT
>.|.|TRBV6-5|TRBJ2-7
CASSPSSHYEQYF
TGTGCCAGCAGTCCAAGTTCGCACTACGAGCAGTACTTC
>.|once|TRBV13|TRBJ2-7
CASSETAGAREQYF
TGTGCCAGCAGCGAAACTGCCGGTGCTCGGGAGCAGTACTTC
>.|.|TRBV27|TRBJ1-5
CASSFLGYEGQPQHF
TGTGCCAGCAGTTTCCTGGGGTACGAGGGTCAGCCCCAGCATTTT
>.|.|TRBV9|TRBJ2-1
CASSPGRQQFF
TGTGCCAGCAGCCCGGGGAGACAGCAGTTCTTC
>.|.|TRBV27|TRBJ2-1
CASSSLPYNEQFF
TGTGCCAGCAGTTCCCTTCCCTACAATGAGCAGTTCTTC
>.|.|TRBV7-9|TRBJ2-5
CASSSGVPETQYF
TGTGCCAGCAGCTCCGGGGTCCCGGAGACCCAGTACTTC
>.|.|TRBV18|TRBJ1-5
CASSSGDSNQPQHF
TGTGCCAGCTCATCAGGAGATAGCAATCAGCCCCAGCATTTT
>.|.|TRBV2|TRBJ1-2
CASSGPLNYGYTF
TGTGCCAGCAGTGGACCCTTAAACTATGGCTACACCTTC
>TRBD2|.|TRBV4-3|TRBJ2-3
CASSQIAGSTDTQYF
TGCGCCAGCAGCCAAATAGCGGGCTCCACAGATACGCAGTATTTT
>.|.|TRBV5-1|TRBJ2-7
CASSLERWAYEQYF
TGCGCCAGCAGCTTGGAACGGTGGGCCTACGAGCAGTACTTC
>TRBD2|.|TRBV5-4|TRBJ2-3
CASSLGSGGSTDTQYF
TGTGCCAGCAGCTTAGGTAGCGGGGGGAGCACAGATACGCAGTATTTT
>TRBD2|.|TRBV7-9|TRBJ2-7
CASSRTSGSSDEQYF
TGTGCCAGCAGCCGGACCAGCGGGAGTTCCGACGAGCAGTACTTC
>.|.|TRBV11-2|TRBJ1-1
CASSPSGTEAFF
TGTGCCAGCAGCCCCTCGGGGACTGAAGCTTTCTTT
>TRBD1|.|TRBV6-5|TRBJ2-7
CASRDRGPYEQYF
TGTGCCAGCAGGGACAGGGGGCCCTACGAGCAGTACTTC
>.|once|TRBV29-1|TRBJ2-7
CSVEGSSYEQYF
TGCAGCGTTGAGGGCTCCTCCTACGAGCAGTACTTC
>.|.|TRBV15|TRBJ2-7
CATSRDPTGTYEQYF
TGTGCCACCAGCAGAGATCCCACGGGGACTTACGAGCAGTACTTC
>.|.|TRBV30|TRBJ2-7
CAWSLRGYEQYF
TGTGCCTGGAGTCTGAGGGGCTACGAGCAGTACTTC
>.|.|TRBV28|TRBJ2-7
CASSGHGFYEQYF
TGTGCCAGCAGTGGGCACGGGTTCTACGAGCAGTACTTC
>.|once|TRBV10-2|TRBJ2-1
CASSGAVYNEQFF
TGCGCCAGCAGTGGGGCTGTCTACAATGAGCAGTTCTTC